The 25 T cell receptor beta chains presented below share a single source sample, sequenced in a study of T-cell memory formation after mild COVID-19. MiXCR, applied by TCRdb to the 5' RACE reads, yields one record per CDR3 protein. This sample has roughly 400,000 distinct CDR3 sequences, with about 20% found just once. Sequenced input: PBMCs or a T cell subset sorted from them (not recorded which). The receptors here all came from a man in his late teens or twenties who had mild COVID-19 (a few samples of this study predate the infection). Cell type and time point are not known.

The CDR3 reads CASSQGRGPDYGYTF. The CDR3 nucleotides read TGTGCCAGCAGCCAAGGCAGGGGCCCGGACTATGGCTACACCTTC. The chain recombines TRBV3-1 with TRBJ1-2, with D tentatively TRBD1 (6 bases). Looked up from germline, CDR1 is LGHDT and CDR2 is YNNKEL (reference sequence). V was cut by 1 base and J by 3 bases, with 12 bases left in between. The CDR3 consists of 15 residues.

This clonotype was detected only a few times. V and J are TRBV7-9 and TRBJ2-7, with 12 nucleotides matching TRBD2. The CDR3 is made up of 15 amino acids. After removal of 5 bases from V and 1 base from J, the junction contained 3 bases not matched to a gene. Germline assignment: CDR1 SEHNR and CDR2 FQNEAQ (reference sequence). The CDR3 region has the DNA TGTGCCAGCAGCGCCACTAGCGGGGGGTCCTACGAGCAGTACTTC. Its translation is CASSATSGGSYEQYF. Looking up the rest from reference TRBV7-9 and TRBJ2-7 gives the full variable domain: DTGVSQNPRHKITKRGQNVTFRCDPISEHNRLYWYRQTLGQGPEFLTYFQNEAQLEKSRLLSDRFSAERPKGSFSTLEIQRTEQGDSAMYLCASSATSGGSYEQYFGPGTRLTVT.

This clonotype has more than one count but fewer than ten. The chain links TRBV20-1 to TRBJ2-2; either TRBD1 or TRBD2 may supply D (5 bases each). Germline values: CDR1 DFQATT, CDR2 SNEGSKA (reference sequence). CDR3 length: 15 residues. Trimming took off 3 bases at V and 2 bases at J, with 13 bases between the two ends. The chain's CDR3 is CSASRQGPNTGELFF. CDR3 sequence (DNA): TGCAGTGCTAGCAGGCAGGGACCCAACACCGGGGAGCTGTTTTTT.

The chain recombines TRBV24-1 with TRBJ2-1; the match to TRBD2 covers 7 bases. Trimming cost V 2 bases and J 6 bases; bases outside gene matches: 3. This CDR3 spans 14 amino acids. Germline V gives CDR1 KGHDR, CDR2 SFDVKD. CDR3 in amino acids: CATSDSGGGNEQFF. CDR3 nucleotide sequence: TGTGCCACCAGTGATTCTGGGGGGGGCAATGAGCAGTTCTTC.

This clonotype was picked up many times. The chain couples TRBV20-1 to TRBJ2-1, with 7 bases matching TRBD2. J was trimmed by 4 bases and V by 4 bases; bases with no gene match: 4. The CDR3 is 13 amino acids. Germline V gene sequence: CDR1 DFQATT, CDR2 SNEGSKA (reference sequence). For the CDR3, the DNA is TGCAGTGCTATGGGAGGGCTATACAATGAGCAGTTCTTC. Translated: CSAMGGLYNEQFF.

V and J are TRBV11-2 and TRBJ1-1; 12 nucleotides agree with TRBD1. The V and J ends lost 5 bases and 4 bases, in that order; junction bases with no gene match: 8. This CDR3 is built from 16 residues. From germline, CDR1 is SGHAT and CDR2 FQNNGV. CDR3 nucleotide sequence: TGTGCCAGCAGCCAGGCCGGGACAGGGGGCGGCACTGAAGCTTTCTTT. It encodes CASSQAGTGGGTEAFF.

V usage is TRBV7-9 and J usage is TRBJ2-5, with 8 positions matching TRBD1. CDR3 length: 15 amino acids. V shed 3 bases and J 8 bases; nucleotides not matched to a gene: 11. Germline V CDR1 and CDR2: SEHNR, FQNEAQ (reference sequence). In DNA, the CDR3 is TGTGCCAGCAGCTTCATCCAGGGGGCGGGCGATACCCAGTACTTC. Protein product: CASSFIQGAGDTQYF.

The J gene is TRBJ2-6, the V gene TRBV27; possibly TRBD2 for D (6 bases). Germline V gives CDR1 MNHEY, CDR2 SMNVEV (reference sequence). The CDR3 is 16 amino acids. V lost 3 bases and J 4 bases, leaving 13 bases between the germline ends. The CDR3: CASSFVGAGGANVLTF. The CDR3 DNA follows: TGTGCCAGCAGTTTTGTTGGGGCGGGGGGGGCCAACGTCCTGACTTTC.

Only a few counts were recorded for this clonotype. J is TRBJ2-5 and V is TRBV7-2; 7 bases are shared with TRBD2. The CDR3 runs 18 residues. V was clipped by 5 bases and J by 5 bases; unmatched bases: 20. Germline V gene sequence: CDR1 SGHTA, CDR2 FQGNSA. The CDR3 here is CASSVKLWAAGDVETQYF. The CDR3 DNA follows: TGTGCCAGCAGCGTCAAGCTCTGGGCGGCGGGGGATGTGGAGACCCAGTACTTC.

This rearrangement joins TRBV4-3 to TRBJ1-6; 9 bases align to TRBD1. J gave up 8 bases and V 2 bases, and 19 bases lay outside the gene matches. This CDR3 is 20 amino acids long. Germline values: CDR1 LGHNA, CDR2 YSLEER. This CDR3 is CASSQRPTGGQSREYSPLHF. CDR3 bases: TGCGCCAGCAGCCAAAGACCGACAGGGGGTCAATCAAGGGAATATTCACCCCTCCACTTT.

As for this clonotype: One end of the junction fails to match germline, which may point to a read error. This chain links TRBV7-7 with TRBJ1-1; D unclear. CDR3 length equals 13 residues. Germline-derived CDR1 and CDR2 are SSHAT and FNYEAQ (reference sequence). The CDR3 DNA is TGTGCTAGCAGCTTAAACAAGAACACTGAAGCTTTCTTT. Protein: CASSLNKNTEAFF.

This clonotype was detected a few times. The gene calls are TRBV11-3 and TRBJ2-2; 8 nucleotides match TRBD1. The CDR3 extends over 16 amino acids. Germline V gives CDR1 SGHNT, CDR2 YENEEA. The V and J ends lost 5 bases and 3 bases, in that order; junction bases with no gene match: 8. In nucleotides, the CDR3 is TGTGCCAGCAGCGAAACAGGGGGAACGTACACCGGGGAGCTGTTTTTT. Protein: CASSETGGTYTGELFF.

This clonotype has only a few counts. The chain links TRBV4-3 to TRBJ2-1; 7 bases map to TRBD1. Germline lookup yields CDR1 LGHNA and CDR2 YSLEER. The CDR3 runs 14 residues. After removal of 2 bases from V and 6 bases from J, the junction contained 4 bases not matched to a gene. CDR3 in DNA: TGCGCCAGCAGCCAACCCGGGACAGCCAATGAGCAGTTCTTC. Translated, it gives CASSQPGTANEQFF.

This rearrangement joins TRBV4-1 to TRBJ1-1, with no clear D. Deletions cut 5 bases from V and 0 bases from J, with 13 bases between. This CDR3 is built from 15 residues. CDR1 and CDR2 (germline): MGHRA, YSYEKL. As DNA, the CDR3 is TGCGCCAGCAGCGAAGCCGGAGGCTTGAACACTGAAGCTTTCTTT. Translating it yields CASSEAGGLNTEAFF.

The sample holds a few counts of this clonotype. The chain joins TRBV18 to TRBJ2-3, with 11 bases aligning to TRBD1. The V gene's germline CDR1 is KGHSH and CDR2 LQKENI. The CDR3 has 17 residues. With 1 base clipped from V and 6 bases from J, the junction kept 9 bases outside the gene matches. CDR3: CASSPLGQGARVDTQYF. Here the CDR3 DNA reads TGTGCCAGCTCACCACTAGGACAGGGGGCCCGAGTGGATACGCAGTATTTT.

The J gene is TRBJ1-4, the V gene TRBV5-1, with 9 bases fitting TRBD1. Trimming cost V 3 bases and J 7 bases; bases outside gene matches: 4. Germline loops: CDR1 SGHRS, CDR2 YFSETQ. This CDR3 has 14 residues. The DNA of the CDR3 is TGCGCCAGCAGCTGGGGACAGGGTGGTGAAAAACTGTTTTTT. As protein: CASSWGQGGEKLFF.

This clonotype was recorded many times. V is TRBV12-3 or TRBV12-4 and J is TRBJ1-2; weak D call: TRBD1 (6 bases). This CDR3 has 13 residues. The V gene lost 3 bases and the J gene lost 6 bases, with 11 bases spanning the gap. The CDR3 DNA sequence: TGTGCCAGCAGTTTGGTACAGGGAAATGGCTACACCTTC. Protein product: CASSLVQGNGYTF.

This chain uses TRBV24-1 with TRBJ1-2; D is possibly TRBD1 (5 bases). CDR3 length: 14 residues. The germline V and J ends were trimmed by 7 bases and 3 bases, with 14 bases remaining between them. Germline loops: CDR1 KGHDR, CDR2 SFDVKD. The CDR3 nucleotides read TGTGCCACCAGGCCTTCCGGGGGGGACTATGGCTACACCTTC. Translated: CATRPSGGDYGYTF.

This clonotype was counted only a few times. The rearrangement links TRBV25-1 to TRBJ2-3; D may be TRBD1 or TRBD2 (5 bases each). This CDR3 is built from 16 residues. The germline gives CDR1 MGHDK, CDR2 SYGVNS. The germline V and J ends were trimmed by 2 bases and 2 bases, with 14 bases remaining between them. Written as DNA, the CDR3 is TGTGCCAGCAGTGAAAGAGGGCAGGGAGTCACAGATACGCAGTATTTT. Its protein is CASSERGQGVTDTQYF. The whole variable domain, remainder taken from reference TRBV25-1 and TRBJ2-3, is EADIYQTPRYLVIGTGKKITLECSQTMGHDKMYWYQQDPGMELHLIHYSYGVNSTEKGDLSSESTVSRIRTEHFPLTLESARPSHTSQYLCASSERGQGVTDTQYFGPGTRLTVL.

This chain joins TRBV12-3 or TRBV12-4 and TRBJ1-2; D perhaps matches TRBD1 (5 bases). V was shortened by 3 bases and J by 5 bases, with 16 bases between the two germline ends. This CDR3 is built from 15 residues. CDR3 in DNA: TGTGCCAGCAGTTTCGGCCTGGCGGGGCGATATGGCTACACCTTC. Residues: CASSFGLAGRYGYTF.

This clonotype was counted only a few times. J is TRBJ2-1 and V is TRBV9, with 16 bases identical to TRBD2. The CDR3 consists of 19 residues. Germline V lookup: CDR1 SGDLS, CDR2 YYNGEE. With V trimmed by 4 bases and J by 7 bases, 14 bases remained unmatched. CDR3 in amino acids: CASSLGTSGGAMGKNEQFF. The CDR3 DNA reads TGTGCCAGCAGCCTAGGGACTAGCGGGGGGGCCATGGGTAAAAATGAGCAGTTCTTC.

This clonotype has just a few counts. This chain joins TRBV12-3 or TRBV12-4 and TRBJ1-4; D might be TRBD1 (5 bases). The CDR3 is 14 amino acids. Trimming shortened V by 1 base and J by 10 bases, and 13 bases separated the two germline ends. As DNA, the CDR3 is TGTGCCAGCAGTTTAGTTAGGGCTGGGGGAAAACTGTTTTTT. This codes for CASSLVRAGGKLFF.

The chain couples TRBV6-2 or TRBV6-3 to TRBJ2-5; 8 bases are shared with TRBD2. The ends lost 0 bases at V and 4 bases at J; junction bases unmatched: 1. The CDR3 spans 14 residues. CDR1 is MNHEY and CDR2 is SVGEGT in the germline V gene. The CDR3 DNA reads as TGTGCCAGCAGTTACTCGGGACTAGGAGAGACCCAGTACTTC. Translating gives CASSYSGLGETQYF.

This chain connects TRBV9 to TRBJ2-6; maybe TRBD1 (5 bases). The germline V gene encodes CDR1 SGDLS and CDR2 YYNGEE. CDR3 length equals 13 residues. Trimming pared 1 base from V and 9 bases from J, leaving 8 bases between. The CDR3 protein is CASSVQGGNVLTF. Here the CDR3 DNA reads TGTGCCAGCAGCGTACAGGGCGGCAACGTCCTGACTTTC.

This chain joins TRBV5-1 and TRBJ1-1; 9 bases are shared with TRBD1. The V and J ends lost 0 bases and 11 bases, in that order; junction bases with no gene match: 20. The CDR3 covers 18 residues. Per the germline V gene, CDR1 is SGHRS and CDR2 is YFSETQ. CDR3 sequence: CASSLGLGQGKTNRGAFF. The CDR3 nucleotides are TGCGCCAGCAGCTTGGGTCTGGGACAGGGAAAAACTAACAGGGGCGCTTTCTTT.